This entry lists 15 T cell receptor beta chains sequenced from one sample in a study of CD8 T cells in Susac syndrome. Reverse transcription of roughly 0.5 to 1 ug RNA used random hexamers. Each CDR3 protein gets one entry after TCRdb re-called the immunoSEQ multiplex PCR reads with MiXCR. This sample yields 330,000 or so distinct CDR3 sequences, of which roughly 85% are seen a single time; around 0.21% belongs to the top ten. Sequencing used CD8+ T cells from PBMCs. These receptors came from a human donor with multiple sclerosis.

The gene calls are TRBV27 and TRBJ2-7; 7 bases agree with TRBD2. The germline V gene encodes CDR1 MNHEY and CDR2 SMNVEV (reference sequence). The CDR3 contains 15 residues. J was trimmed by 0 bases and V by 5 bases; bases with no gene match: 7. The CDR3 nucleotides read TGTGCCAGCAGTCCTAGCGGAGTCGCCTCCTACGAGCAGTACTTC. Its protein is CASSPSGVASYEQYF.

This chain joins TRBV10-3 and TRBJ1-2; D might be TRBD1 (5 bases). Germline-derived CDR1 and CDR2 are ENHRY and SYGVKD. The ends were cut back, 8 bases at V and 8 bases at J, with 15 bases in the middle. The CDR3 has 12 residues. The CDR3 reads CAIQPGGEGYTF. In DNA form, the CDR3 reads TGTGCCATCCAACCAGGAGGGGAAGGCTACACCTTC.

The chain employs TRBV5-6 and TRBJ2-1, with a possible D match to TRBD2 (6 bases). CDR1 SGHDT and CDR2 YYEEEE come from the germline V gene. CDR3 length: 17 amino acids. V shed 3 bases and J shed 5 bases, with 21 bases lying between them. In DNA form, the CDR3 reads TGTGCCAGCAGCTGGGGACTGACCAAGACGGGAAACAATGAGCAGTTCTTC. This translates into CASSWGLTKTGNNEQFF. Looking up the rest from reference TRBV5-6 and TRBJ2-1 gives the full variable domain: DAGVTQSPTHLIKTRGQQVTLRCSPKSGHDTVSWYQQALGQGPQFIFQYYEEEERQRGNFPDRFSGHQFPNYSSELNVNALLLGDSALYLCASSWGLTKTGNNEQFFGPGTRLTVL.

The rearrangement joins TRBV30 to TRBJ1-5; D is unclear. Germline values: CDR1 GTSNPN, CDR2 SVGIG (reference sequence). The CDR3 length is 14 residues. V was pared by 5 bases and J by 2 bases, with 13 bases between. CDR3 residues: CAWGTAMGNQPQHF. CDR3 coding DNA: TGTGCCTGGGGCACAGCTATGGGCAATCAGCCCCAGCATTTT.

The rearrangement uses TRBV4-3 and TRBJ1-2, with TRBD1 identical over 8 bases. Trimming at V came to 1 base and at J to 6 bases, leaving 13 bases not matched to a gene. Germline-derived CDR1 and CDR2 are LGHNA and YSLEER. The CDR3 contains 17 residues. CDR3 in amino acids: CASSQVGLDRARDGYTF. CDR3 nucleotides: TGCGCCAGCAGCCAAGTCGGATTGGACAGGGCGAGGGATGGCTACACCTTC.

This clonotype has a single count. V gene TRBV4-3 combines with J gene TRBJ2-1, with TRBD2 identical over 10 bases. Germline V gives CDR1 LGHNA, CDR2 YSLEER. V lost 0 bases to trimming and J lost 4 bases; unmatched junction nucleotides: 21. The length of the CDR3 is 22 residues. In nucleotides, the CDR3 is TGCGCCAGCAGCCAAGATCCAATGGACATTCGACTAGCGGGCCATGTATACAATGAGCAGTTCTTC. Amino acid sequence: CASSQDPMDIRLAGHVYNEQFF.

CDR3 loop: CASSSADSSYEQYF. The CDR3 bases are TGTGCCAGCAGTTCCGCCGACAGCTCCTACGAGCAGTACTTC. The chain couples TRBV27 to TRBJ2-7; tentatively, D is TRBD1 (5 bases). In germline, CDR1 is MNHEY, CDR2 SMNVEV (reference sequence). The CDR3 is 14 residues long. Trimming left V 4 bases short and J 0 bases short, with 10 bases between.

The chain couples TRBV19 to TRBJ2-7; D possibly corresponds to TRBD2 (6 bases). Germline V gene sequence: CDR1 LNHDA, CDR2 SQIVND (reference sequence). The CDR3 loop spans 14 amino acids. V dropped 3 bases and J dropped 2 bases, with 11 bases sitting between them. The CDR3 spells CASSIWGETYEQYF. CDR3 bases: TGTGCCAGTAGTATCTGGGGGGAGACCTACGAGCAGTACTTC. The complete variable domain, with remaining parts taken from reference TRBV19 and TRBJ2-7, reads DGGITQSPKYLFRKEGQNVTLSCEQNLNHDAMYWYRQDPGQGLRLIYYSQIVNDFQKGDIAEGYSVSREKKESFPLTVTSAQKNPTAFYLCASSIWGETYEQYFGPGTRLTVT.

This chain connects TRBV4-3 to TRBJ1-2; a weak D match, TRBD1 (5 bases). CDR3 length: 14 amino acids. CDR1 and CDR2 from the germline V gene are LGHNA and YSLEER. V was clipped by 4 bases and J by 6 bases, with 15 bases between them. CDR3 DNA: TGCGCCAGCAGCCCATTTGGGGGGACGGATGGCTACACCTTC. Residues: CASSPFGGTDGYTF.

The chain couples TRBV7-8 to TRBJ1-1; 8 nucleotides align to TRBD1. J lost 1 base, V lost 6 bases, and 4 bases had no gene match. Germline loops: CDR1 SGHVS, CDR2 FQNEAQ. This CDR3 spans 14 amino acids. The CDR3 region has the DNA TGTGCCAGCAGGGCGGGGACAGGGAACACTGAAGCTTTCTTT. Translating gives CASRAGTGNTEAFF.

This sequence joins TRBV7-2 and TRBJ2-3, with TRBD2 identical over 13 bases. From germline, CDR1 is SGHTA and CDR2 FQGNSA. The CDR3 is made up of 16 amino acids. V lost 5 bases to trimming and J lost 5 bases; unmatched junction nucleotides: 7. CDR3 sequence reads: CASSALAGGIIDTQYF. Written as DNA, the CDR3 is TGTGCCAGCAGCGCACTAGCGGGAGGGATTATAGATACGCAGTATTTT.

The rearrangement links TRBV5-6 to TRBJ2-7; 10 nucleotides align to TRBD1. The CDR3 extends over 14 amino acids. Germline lookup yields CDR1 SGHDT and CDR2 YYEEEE. V gave up 7 bases and J gave up 3 bases; unmatched junction bases: 7. This CDR3 is CASHTGTGVYEQYF. CDR3 sequence (DNA): TGTGCCAGCCACACTGGGACAGGGGTCTACGAGCAGTACTTC.

The rearrangement joins TRBV28 to TRBJ2-6; 7 bases are shared with TRBD1. Losses at the gene ends were 6 bases for V and 0 bases for J; bases not matched to a gene: 8. The germline V gene encodes CDR1 MDHEN and CDR2 SYDVKM. The CDR3 is 17 amino acids. CDR3 nucleotide sequence: TGTGCCAGCAGCACTTGGGACAGCCGCTCTGGGGCCAACGTCCTGACTTTC. Encoded protein: CASSTWDSRSGANVLTF.

The CDR3 nucleotides read TGTGCCAGCAGCCAAGGTTCGATGGGCGGGTTGGCCTACAATGAGCAGTTCTTC. Encoded protein: CASSQGSMGGLAYNEQFF. This chain connects TRBV3-1 to TRBJ2-1, with TRBD2 as a possible D gene (5 bases). V dropped 1 base and J dropped 2 bases, with 18 bases sitting between them. The CDR3 is made up of 18 amino acids. Germline V CDR1 and CDR2: LGHDT, YNNKEL (reference sequence).

The V gene is TRBV12-3 or TRBV12-4, the J gene TRBJ2-6; no reliable D call. This CDR3 has 13 amino acids. Trimming pared 11 bases from V and 0 bases from J, leaving 8 bases between. The CDR3 is CALIASGANVLTF. The CDR3 DNA sequence: TGTGCCCTCATCGCCTCTGGGGCCAACGTCCTGACTTTC.